This T cell receptor beta chain came from a study of cytotoxic CD8 clonotypes in ibrutinib-treated CLL. Germline values: CDR1 SGHTA, CDR2 FQGNSA. The ends were cut back, 5 bases at V and 8 bases at J, with 12 bases in the middle. The CDR3 runs 12 residues. Sequencing was performed with immunoSEQ multiplex PCR; in TCRdb, only in-frame clones are kept and a portion is missing. The sample consists of roughly 150,000 clones, approximately 80% of them appearing once. The TCR comes from a human donor with chronic lymphocytic leukemia. The specimen comprised PBMCs, sampled after 24 months of ibrutinib treatment. This chain joins TRBV7-2 and TRBJ1-1; D is undetermined. The CDR3 sequence: CASSPPVGEAFF. CDR3 sequence (DNA): TGTGCCAGCAGCCCGCCGGTGGGAGAAGCTTTCTTT.